The 7 T cell receptor beta chains listed next were all sequenced from one sample in a study of shared clonotypes between healthy human individuals. Measured with immunoSEQ multiplex PCR; TCRdb has only the in-frame clones, and not every one. Of about 1,500,000 clones in the sample, roughly 97% were seen once. The source material was naive CD4+ T cells sorted from blood. Stated subset: CD45RA+ positively selected. Receptors originate from a man aged 30 to 45 in good health.

This clone was observed a single time. This rearrangement joins TRBV5-1 to TRBJ1-5, with TRBD1 as a possible D gene (5 bases). Trimming left V 0 bases short and J 11 bases short, with 12 bases between. CDR1 SGHRS and CDR2 YFSETQ come from the germline V gene. The CDR3 is 13 residues long. DNA for the CDR3: TGCGCCAGCAGCTTGGATGGGGGGACGACCCAGCATTTT. Translated: CASSLDGGTTQHF.

The chain has TRBV18 and TRBJ2-6; no clear D. Germline values: CDR1 KGHSH, CDR2 LQKENI. The V end lost 0 bases, the J end lost 2 bases, and 8 bases lay between the germline ends. The CDR3 consists of 16 residues. The DNA of the CDR3 is TGTGCCAGCTCACCACCTTGGGGTGCTGGGGCCAACGTCCTGACTTTC. Its translation is CASSPPWGAGANVLTF.

The chain couples TRBV4-3 to TRBJ2-7, with TRBD1 matching over 9 bases. This CDR3 has 18 amino acids. With 0 bases clipped from V and 0 bases from J, the junction kept 9 bases outside the gene matches. Per germline, CDR1 LGHNA and CDR2 YSLEER. CDR3: CASSQDRTGDLYSYEQYF. The CDR3 DNA follows: TGCGCCAGCAGCCAAGATAGGACAGGGGACCTCTACTCCTACGAGCAGTACTTC.

This clone was seen once. The same CDR3 also results from other DNA sequences found in this sample. This chain uses TRBV28 with TRBJ2-5; TRBD2 is a possible D gene (6 bases). The CDR3 length is 13 residues. Looked up from germline, CDR1 is MDHEN and CDR2 is SYDVKM. V was clipped by 4 bases and J by 5 bases, with 11 bases between them. Here the CDR3 DNA reads TGTGCCAGCAGTTCCCCGGGGGTGGAGACCCAGTACTTC. Translation gives CASSSPGVETQYF.

The chain carries TRBV28 and TRBJ2-5; D remains unclear. The germline gives CDR1 MDHEN, CDR2 SYDVKM. Between the trimmed V and J ends, which lost 3 bases and 2 bases, there was a span of 7 bases. This CDR3 has 13 amino acids. The CDR3 sequence: CASSLVQQETQYF. The CDR3 nucleotides read TGTGCCAGCAGTTTGGTACAGCAAGAGACCCAGTACTTC. Together with reference TRBV28 and TRBJ2-5, the CDR3 gives the full variable domain: DVKVTQSSRYLVKRTGEKVFLECVQDMDHENMFWYRQDPGLGLRLIYFSYDVKMKEKGDIPEGYSVSREKKERFSLILESASTNQTSMYLCASSLVQQETQYFGPGTRLLVL.

The rearrangement uses TRBV6-5 and TRBJ2-3; D is tentatively TRBD1 or TRBD2 (6 bases each). Trimming pared 2 bases from V and 0 bases from J, leaving 12 bases between. Germline CDR1 reads MNHEY; CDR2 reads SVGAGI. This CDR3 region has 16 residues. The DNA for the CDR3 is TGTGCCAGCAGTTACCGAGGGGGAGGAAGCACAGATACGCAGTATTTT. Protein: CASSYRGGGSTDTQYF.

CDR3 loop: CASSLAGVYETQYF. CDR3 coding DNA: TGTGCCAGCAGCTTAGCGGGAGTGTACGAGACCCAGTACTTC. The gene calls are TRBV11-2 and TRBJ2-5, with D possibly TRBD2 on 6 matching bases. The V end lost 1 base, the J end lost 5 bases, and 11 bases lay between the germline ends. CDR1 is SGHAT and CDR2 is FQNNGV in the germline V gene. The CDR3 spans 14 residues.